A single sample is the source of the 20 T cell receptor beta chains below, sequenced in a study of T cell repertoires in cytomegalovirus infection. For these TCRs, the target antigens are not known. TCRdb recomputed calls from the reads with MiXCR, one row per CDR3 protein. This sample has 570,000 or so distinct CDR3 sequences; 40% occur once, and the top ten carry around 48%. The specimen was cultured PBMCs, collected from culture after CMV antigen stimulation. The receptors were gathered from a human donor in good health (CMV status not recorded). Some clones in this sample may be carry-over from other donors' samples.

This clonotype came up a few times. The chain recombines TRBV6-2 or TRBV6-3 with TRBJ2-7; D may be TRBD1 (5 bases). V lost 8 bases and J lost 2, with 10 bases in between. This CDR3 has 12 amino acids. The germline CDR1 and CDR2 sequences are MNHEY and SVGEGT. DNA of the CDR3: TGTGCCAGCTCAGGGTCGACCTACGAGCAGTACTTC. It encodes CASSGSTYEQYF.

This chain joins TRBV6-5 and TRBJ1-5; unclear D gene. The CDR3 covers 22 residues. The V gene's germline CDR1 is MNHEY and CDR2 SVGAGI. Between the trimmed V and J ends, which lost 5 bases and 1 base, there was a span of 33 bases. CDR3 coding DNA: TGTGCCAGCAGTATAGACAATTCTTGTACAAGCTCTAGAGGGAAAAGCAATCAGCCCCAGCATTTT. This encodes CASSIDNSCTSSRGKSNQPQHF.

For this clonotype: An end of the junction differs from the germline gene, which may be a read error. This chain connects TRBV7-2 to TRBJ2-5; D might be TRBD2 (6 bases). The CDR3 consists of 14 residues. Looked up from germline, CDR1 is SGHTA and CDR2 is FQGNSA. DNA for the CDR3: TGTGCCAGCAGCTTAGCGCTGGGAGGACCGGGTCGGGACTTC. Protein: CASSLALGGPGRDF.

Only a few counts were recorded for this clonotype. The chain links TRBV5-6 to TRBJ2-7; D possibly corresponds to TRBD1 (6 bases). With 4 bases removed from V and 0 bases from J, the gap between germline ends came to 14 bases. The CDR3 extends over 15 amino acids. Per the germline V gene, CDR1 is SGHDT and CDR2 is YYEEEE. CDR3 in DNA: TGTGCCAGCAGCCGTCCAGGGGCCCTCTCCTACGAGCAGTACTTC. As protein: CASSRPGALSYEQYF.

The J gene is TRBJ1-2, the V gene TRBV9, with no clear D. CDR3 length: 10 residues. V gave up 7 bases and J gave up 7 bases, with 8 bases separating them. Germline assignment: CDR1 SGDLS and CDR2 YYNGEE. CDR3 DNA: TGTGCCAGCGGGGTCGGTGGCTACACCTTC. It translates to CASGVGGYTF. The full variable domain, with the rest looked up from reference TRBV9 and TRBJ1-2, is DSGVTQTPKHLITATGQRVTLRCSPRSGDLSVYWYQQSLDQGLQFLIQYYNGEERAKGNILERFSAQQFPDLHSELNLSSLELGDSALYFCASGVGGYTFGSGTRLTVV.

J is TRBJ2-5 and V is TRBV7-6; D is ambiguous. V lost 5 bases to trimming and J lost 1 base, with 20 bases between them. The CDR3 sequence is 17 residues long. Germline V CDR1 and CDR2: SGHVS, FNYEAQ. The CDR3 loop reads CASSPNQGWISQETQYF. As DNA, the CDR3 is TGTGCCAGCAGCCCAAATCAAGGATGGATTTCCCAAGAGACCCAGTACTTC.

This clonotype was counted only a few times. The chain is built from TRBV10-3 and TRBJ2-7, with TRBD2 matching over 8 bases. J gave up 3 bases and V 4 bases, and 5 bases lay outside the gene matches. Germline V gene sequence: CDR1 ENHRY, CDR2 SYGVKD. This CDR3 spans 14 amino acids. The CDR3 is CAISVGTRVYEQYF. The CDR3 DNA sequence: TGTGCCATCAGTGTAGGGACTAGAGTCTACGAGCAGTACTTC.

This clonotype was found a few times. The V and J genes are TRBV19 and TRBJ1-2; 8 positions match TRBD1. This CDR3 is built from 13 residues. Trimming removed 5 bases from V and 7 bases from J; junction bases left unmatched: 6. Germline values: CDR1 LNHDA, CDR2 SQIVND (reference sequence). In nucleotides, the CDR3 is TGTGCCAGTAGTGCCAGGGGGCGCGGTGGCTACACCTTC. Protein product: CASSARGRGGYTF.

In this sample, this clonotype turned up a few times. The V gene is TRBV5-3, the J gene TRBJ2-1; TRBD1 might be the D (6 bases). TRBV5-3 is placed among ORFs of uncertain function. Trimming pared 10 bases from V and 5 bases from J, leaving 16 bases between. The CDR3 consists of 13 residues. DNA for the CDR3: TGTGCCTCGGGGACCCAGGGGAACAATGAGCAGTTCTTC. Its translation: CASGTQGNNEQFF.

The chain uses TRBV15 and TRBJ1-5; the D is unclear. Per the germline V gene, CDR1 is LNHNV and CDR2 is YYDKDF (reference sequence). This CDR3 is 18 amino acids long. V was clipped by 4 bases and J by 1 base, with 20 bases between them. CDR3 nucleotides: TGTGCCACCAGCAAGTATGGCCTTGCCTTTATAAGCAATCAGCCCCAGCATTTT. Its translation is CATSKYGLAFISNQPQHF. Drawing the rest from reference TRBV15 and TRBJ1-5, the complete variable domain is DAMVIQNPRYQVTQFGKPVTLSCSQTLNHNVMYWYQQKSSQAPKLLFHYYDKDFNNEADTPDNFQSRRPNTSFCFLDIRSPGLGDTAMYLCATSKYGLAFISNQPQHFGDGTRLSIL.

This chain connects TRBV4-3 to TRBJ2-2; maybe TRBD2 (6 bases). Germline V CDR1 and CDR2: LGHNA, YSLEER. The CDR3 runs 16 residues. The V gene lost 0 bases and the J gene lost 1 base, with 9 bases spanning the gap. The CDR3 nucleotides are TGCGCCAGCAGCCAAGATATGGGGGGGAACACCGGGGAGCTGTTTTTT. Protein: CASSQDMGGNTGELFF.

The chain is built from TRBV20-1 and TRBJ1-5, with D possibly TRBD1 on 5 matching bases. CDR1 DFQATT and CDR2 SNEGSKA come from the germline V gene (reference sequence). The CDR3 sequence is 15 residues long. V was pared by 0 bases and J by 6 bases, with 15 bases between. The chain's CDR3 is CSARDGAAGSQPQHF. The CDR3, as DNA: TGCAGTGCTAGAGATGGGGCGGCAGGGAGTCAGCCCCAGCATTTT.

CDR3: CASSFAEDPRGGETQYF. The CDR3 nucleotides are TGTGCCAGCAGCTTCGCCGAAGATCCACGAGGCGGCGAGACCCAGTACTTC. The chain combines TRBV7-9 with TRBJ2-5; no clear D. Deletions cut 3 bases from V and 5 bases from J, with 22 bases between. Germline CDR1 reads SEHNR; CDR2 reads FQNEAQ (reference sequence). The CDR3 contains 17 residues.

The chain uses TRBV7-9 and TRBJ1-2; D not resolved. Germline lookup yields CDR1 SEHNR and CDR2 FQNEAQ (reference sequence). This CDR3 spans 14 amino acids. V lost 6 bases and J 4 bases, leaving 15 bases between the germline ends. The CDR3 reads CASRRITGSYGYTF. DNA of the CDR3: TGTGCCAGCAGACGAATCACCGGGAGCTATGGCTACACCTTC.

This clonotype occurred a few times. The chain carries TRBV14 and TRBJ1-6; TRBD1 matches at 7 bases. With V trimmed by 1 base and J by 4 bases, 4 bases remained unmatched. The CDR3 consists of 16 residues. CDR1 is SGHDN, CDR2 FVKESK, per germline. CDR3 region: CASSQARGLYNSPLHF. CDR3 sequence (DNA): TGTGCCAGCAGCCAAGCTAGGGGGCTTTATAATTCACCCCTCCACTTT.

Only a few counts were recorded for this clonotype. The chain uses TRBV28 and TRBJ1-2, with TRBD1 matching 8 bases. Germline V gene lookup returns CDR1 MDHEN and CDR2 SYDVKM. CDR3 size: 18 residues. J was trimmed by 8 bases and V by 2 bases; bases with no gene match: 19. The CDR3 region has the DNA TGTGCCAGCAGTTTACTTCTGGACAGGGCGACTAATTCTGGGGGCTACACCTTC. Its protein product is CASSLLLDRATNSGGYTF.

The chain links TRBV19 to TRBJ2-1; a weak D match, TRBD1 (6 bases). The CDR3 is 15 residues long. From germline, CDR1 is LNHDA and CDR2 SQIVND (reference sequence). Trimming cost V 7 bases and J 7 bases, with 20 bases left between them. The CDR3 DNA is TGTGCCAGTAAACCCCTCCCAGGGGCGGTAAATGAGCAGTTCTTC. This translates into CASKPLPGAVNEQFF.

This rearrangement joins TRBV5-4 to TRBJ2-2, with 8 bases that match TRBD2. The germline V gene encodes CDR1 SGHNT and CDR2 YYREEE (reference sequence). V trimming: 4 bases; J trimming: 6 bases; junction bases outside the gene matches: 8. This CDR3 is built from 15 residues. DNA for the CDR3: TGTGCCAGCAGCCGGGGGGGGGCAGGTGCCGGGGAGCTGTTTTTT. This sequence encodes CASSRGGAGAGELFF.

This clonotype has more than one count but fewer than ten. CDR3 sequence reads: CASSPPGKNYGYTF. CDR3 DNA sequence: TGTGCCAGCAGTCCCCCCGGGAAGAACTATGGCTACACCTTC. The chain recombines TRBV27 with TRBJ1-2, with unresolved D. V lost 5 bases and J 2 bases, leaving 12 bases between the germline ends. Germline loops: CDR1 MNHEY, CDR2 SMNVEV (reference sequence). The CDR3 totals 14 residues.

The genes are TRBV7-2 and TRBJ1-5; maybe TRBD1 (6 bases). The CDR3 contains 15 residues. Germline lookup yields CDR1 SGHTA and CDR2 FQGNSA. V was clipped by 4 bases and J by 6 bases, with 16 bases between them. CDR3 residues: CASSSFKGGGQPQHF. The CDR3 nucleotides are TGTGCCAGCAGCTCCTTCAAGGGGGGGGGTCAGCCCCAGCATTTT.